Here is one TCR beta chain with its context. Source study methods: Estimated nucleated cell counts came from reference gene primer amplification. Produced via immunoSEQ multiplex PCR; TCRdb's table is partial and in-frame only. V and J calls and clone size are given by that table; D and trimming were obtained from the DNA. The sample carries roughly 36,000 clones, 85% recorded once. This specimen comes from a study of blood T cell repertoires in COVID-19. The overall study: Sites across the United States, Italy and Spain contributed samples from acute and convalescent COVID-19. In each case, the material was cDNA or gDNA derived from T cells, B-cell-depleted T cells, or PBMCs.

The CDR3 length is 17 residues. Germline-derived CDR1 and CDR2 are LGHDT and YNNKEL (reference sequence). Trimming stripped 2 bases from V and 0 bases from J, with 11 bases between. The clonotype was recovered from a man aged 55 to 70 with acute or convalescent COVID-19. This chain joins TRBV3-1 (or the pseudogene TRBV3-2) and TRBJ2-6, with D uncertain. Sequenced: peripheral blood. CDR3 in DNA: TGTGCCAGCAGCCAAACCCCAGGAATCTCTGGGGCCAACGTCCTGACTTTC. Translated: CASSQTPGISGANVLTF.